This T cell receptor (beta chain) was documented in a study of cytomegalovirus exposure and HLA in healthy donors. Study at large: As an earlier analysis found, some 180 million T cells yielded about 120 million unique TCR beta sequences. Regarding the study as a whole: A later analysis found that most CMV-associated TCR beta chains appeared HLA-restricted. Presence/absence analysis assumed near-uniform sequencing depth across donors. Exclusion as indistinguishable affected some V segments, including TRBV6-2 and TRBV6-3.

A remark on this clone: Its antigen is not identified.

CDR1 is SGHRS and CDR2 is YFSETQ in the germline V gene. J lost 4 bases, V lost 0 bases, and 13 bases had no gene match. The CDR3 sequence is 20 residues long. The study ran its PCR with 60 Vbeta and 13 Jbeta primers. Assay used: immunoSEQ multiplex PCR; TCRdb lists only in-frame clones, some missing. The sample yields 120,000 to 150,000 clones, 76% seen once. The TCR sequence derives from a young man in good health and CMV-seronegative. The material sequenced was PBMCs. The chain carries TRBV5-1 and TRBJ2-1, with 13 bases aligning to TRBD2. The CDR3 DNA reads TGCGCCAGCAGCTTGGGGACGGGACTAGCGGGGTGGAATCGGTACAATGAGCAGTTCTTC. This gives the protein CASSLGTGLAGWNRYNEQFF.